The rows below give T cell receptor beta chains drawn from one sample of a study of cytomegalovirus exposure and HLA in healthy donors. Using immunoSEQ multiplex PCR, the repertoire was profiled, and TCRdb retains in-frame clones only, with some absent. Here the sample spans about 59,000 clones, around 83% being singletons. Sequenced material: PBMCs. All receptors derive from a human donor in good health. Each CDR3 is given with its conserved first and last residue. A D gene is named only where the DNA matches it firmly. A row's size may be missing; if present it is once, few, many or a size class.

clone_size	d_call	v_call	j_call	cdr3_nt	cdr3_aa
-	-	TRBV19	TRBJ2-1	TGTGCCAGTAGTATAGGTGCCGGGGTCGGCTACAATGAGCAGTTCTTC	CASSIGAGVGYNEQFF
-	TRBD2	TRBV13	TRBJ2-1	TGTGCCAGCACCGACAGCACGGGGGGTACCTACAATGAGCAGTTCTTC	CASTDSTGGTYNEQFF
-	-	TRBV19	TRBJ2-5	TGTGCCAGTAGTTCAGGTAACCAAGAGACCCAGTACTTC	CASSSGNQETQYF
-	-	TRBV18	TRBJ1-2	TGTGCCAGCTCACAACCAGGGCGCCCCGGGGATGGCTACACCTTC	CASSQPGRPGDGYTF
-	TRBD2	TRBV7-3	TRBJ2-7	TGTGCCAGCAGCCCCTCCGGGACTACGAACTACGAGCAGTACTTC	CASSPSGTTNYEQYF
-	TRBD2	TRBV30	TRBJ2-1	TGTGCCTGGAGTGTAGGGCGGGGGGGGAATGAGCAGTTCTTC	CAWSVGRGGNEQFF
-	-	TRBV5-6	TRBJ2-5	TGTGCCAGCAGCTCGACAGTCCAAGAGACCCAGTACTTC	CASSSTVQETQYF
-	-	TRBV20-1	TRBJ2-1	TGCAGTGCCAACTTTTACAATGAGCAGTTCTTC	CSANFYNEQFF
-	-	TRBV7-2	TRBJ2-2	TGTGCCAGCAGCTCGCGGACACGGACCTACACCGGGGAGCTGTTTTTT	CASSSRTRTYTGELFF
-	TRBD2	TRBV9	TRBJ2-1	TGTGCCAGCAGCGTAGCTCTTGCGGGGGGGCCCTACAATGAGCAGTTCTTC	CASSVALAGGPYNEQFF
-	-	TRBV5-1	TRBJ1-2	TGCGCCAGCAGCTTGTCTGGAACAGGGACCTATGGCTACACCTTC	CASSLSGTGTYGYTF
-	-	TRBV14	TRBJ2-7	TGTGCCAGCAGCCAAGCGGGATACGAGCAGTACTTC	CASSQAGYEQYF
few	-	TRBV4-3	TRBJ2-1	TGCGCCAGCAGCCAAGGACCGGGTTTCGATGAGCAGTTCTTC	CASSQGPGFDEQFF
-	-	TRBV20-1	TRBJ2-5	TGCAGTGCTAAAGTTCGGGAGACCCAGTACTTC	CSAKVRETQYF
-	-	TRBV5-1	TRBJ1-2	TGCGCCAGCAGCTCTAGCCCCCCGGGAGGCTACACCTTC	CASSSSPPGGYTF
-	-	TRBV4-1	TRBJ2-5	TGCGCCAGCAGCCGCCCCGGTAGAGCGGTGGGAGAGACCCAGTACTTC	CASSRPGRAVGETQYF
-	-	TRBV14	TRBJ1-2	TGTGCCAGCAGCCCGGCGGGGTACCCCATTAACTATGGCTACACCTTC	CASSPAGYPINYGYTF
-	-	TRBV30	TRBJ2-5	TGTGCCTGGAGTTCAGTACCCGGGGGACCCGAGACCCAGTACTTC	CAWSSVPGGPETQYF
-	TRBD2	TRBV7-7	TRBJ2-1	TGTGCTAGCAGCTCAGGACTAGCCCGCGCCAAATACAATGAGCAGTTCTTC	CASSSGLARAKYNEQFF
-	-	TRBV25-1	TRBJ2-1	TGTGCCAGCACCCGAAACAACGGGGGAGGAGGGCAGTTCTTC	CASTRNNGGGGQFF
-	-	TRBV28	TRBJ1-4	TGTGCCAGCAGTTCGACTAGTTTGGCGGATGAAAAACTGTTTTTT	CASSSTSLADEKLFF
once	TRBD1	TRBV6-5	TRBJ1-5	TGTGCCAGCGGGACAGGGGGCGGCAATCAGCCCCAGCATTTT	CASGTGGGNQPQHF
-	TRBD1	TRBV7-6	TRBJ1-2	TGTGCCAGCAGCTTAGCGGGGACAGCCCAAAACTATGGCTACACCTTC	CASSLAGTAQNYGYTF
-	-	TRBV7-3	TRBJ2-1	TGTGCCAGCAGCTTTAGTGGGAGCTCCTACAATGAGCAGTTCTTC	CASSFSGSSYNEQFF
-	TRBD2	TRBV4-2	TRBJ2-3	TGTGCCAGCAGCCAAGTTGGGACTAGCCTCACAGATACGCAGTATTTT	CASSQVGTSLTDTQYF
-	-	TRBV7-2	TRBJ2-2	TGTGCCAGCAGCGCCCCAGCAGGGAACACCGGGGAGCTGTTTTTT	CASSAPAGNTGELFF
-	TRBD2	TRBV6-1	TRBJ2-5	TGTGCCAGCAGGGTCCCCGGGGGGGCTGGGGAGACCCAGTACTTC	CASRVPGGAGETQYF
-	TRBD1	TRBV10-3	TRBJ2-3	TGTGCCATCAGTGGGACAGGGGTAACAGATACGCAGTATTTT	CAISGTGVTDTQYF
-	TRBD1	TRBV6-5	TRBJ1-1	TGTGCCAGCAGTTTGGACAGGCTGAACACTGAAGCTTTCTTT	CASSLDRLNTEAFF
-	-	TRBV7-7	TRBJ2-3	TGTGCTAGCAGCTTCCGCGGACACACAGATACGCAGTATTTT	CASSFRGHTDTQYF
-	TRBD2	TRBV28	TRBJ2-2	TGTGCCACCACCGGACTAGCGGGAGTATGGTCCACCGGGGAGCTGTTTTTT	CATTGLAGVWSTGELFF
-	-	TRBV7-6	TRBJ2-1	TGTGCCAGCGGACTCGACTCGAGAAGTGGCGCAAGACGTGAGCAGTTCTTC	CASGLDSRSGARREQFF
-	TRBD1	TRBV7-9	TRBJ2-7	TGTGCCAGCAGCTTACCCGGGACAGGGCCTTACGAGCAGTACTTC	CASSLPGTGPYEQYF
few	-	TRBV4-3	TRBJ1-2	TGCGCCAGCAGCCAAGATCGGCACGGGAACTATGGCTACACCTTC	CASSQDRHGNYGYTF
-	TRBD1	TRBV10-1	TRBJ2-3	TGCGCCAGCAGTGTCGGACAGGTTCGCACAGATACGCAGTATTTT	CASSVGQVRTDTQYF
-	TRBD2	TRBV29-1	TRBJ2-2	TGCAGCGTTGGGGGGGGATCGAACACCGGGGAGCTGTTTTTT	CSVGGGSNTGELFF
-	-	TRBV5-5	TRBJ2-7	TGTGCCAGCAGCTTATCTGTCCTAGACGAGCAGTACTTC	CASSLSVLDEQYF
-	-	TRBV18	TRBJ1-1	TGTGCCAGCTCACCCGGACAGCATGAAGCTTTCTTT	CASSPGQHEAFF
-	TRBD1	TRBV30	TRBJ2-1	TGTGCCTGGGACAGGGGTCAATCCTACAATGAGCAGTTCTTC	CAWDRGQSYNEQFF
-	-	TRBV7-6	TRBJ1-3	TGTGCCAGCAGCTTAGTTTCGACAGAGACTGGAAACACCATATATTTT	CASSLVSTETGNTIYF
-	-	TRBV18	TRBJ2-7	TGTGCCAGCTCACCGAAAACAGGTGAGGCCTACGAGCAGTACTTC	CASSPKTGEAYEQYF
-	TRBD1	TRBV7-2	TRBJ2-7	TGTGCCAGCAGCTCACGGACAGGGGGCGACGAGCAGTACTTC	CASSSRTGGDEQYF
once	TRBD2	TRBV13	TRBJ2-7	TGTGCCAGCAGCTTCGGGACTACCCACTACGAGCAGTACTTC	CASSFGTTHYEQYF
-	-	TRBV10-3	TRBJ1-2	TGTGCCATCAGTGACGTGGACAGAGAATTCTATGGCTACACCTTC	CAISDVDREFYGYTF
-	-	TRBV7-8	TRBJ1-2	TGTGCCAGCAGCTTAGGTCCCGGGACTGTAAGTGGCTACACCTTC	CASSLGPGTVSGYTF
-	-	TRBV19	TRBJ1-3	TGTGCCAGTAGTATAAATCGACAAGCTGGAAACACCATATATTTT	CASSINRQAGNTIYF
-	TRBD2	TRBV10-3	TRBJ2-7	TGTGCCATCAGTGGGACTAGCGGGAGGCTCTCCTACGAGCAGTACTTC	CAISGTSGRLSYEQYF
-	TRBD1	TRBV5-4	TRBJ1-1	TGTGCCAGCAGCCCCACCGGACAGGGAAGGACTGAAGCTTTCTTT	CASSPTGQGRTEAFF
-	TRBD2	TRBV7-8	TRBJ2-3	TGTGCCAGCAGCTTAGAAGAGATTGGGACTAGTTTTAGACCGGATACGCAGTATTTT	CASSLEEIGTSFRPDTQYF
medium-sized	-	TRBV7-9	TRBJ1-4	TGTGCCAGCAGTTCCCTGGGAGTCCGGCGCGGTGAAAAACTGTTTTTT	CASSSLGVRRGEKLFF
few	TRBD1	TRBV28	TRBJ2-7	TGTGCCAGCAGTCCAGAGGACAGGGTGTCCGGAGAGCAGTACTTC	CASSPEDRVSGEQYF
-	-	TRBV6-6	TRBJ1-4	TGTGCCAGTAGGCCAACAGCTAATGAAAAACTGTTTTTT	CASRPTANEKLFF
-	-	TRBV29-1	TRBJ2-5	TGCAGCGTTTGGGACTGGCAAGAGACCCAGTACTTC	CSVWDWQETQYF